What follows are 32 T cell receptor beta chains derived from one specimen sequenced in a study of blood T cells in healthy people across ages. A second about 6 to 12 cycle PCR used barcoded and J-beta primers. One entry per CDR3 protein, called by TCRdb with MiXCR from the 5' RACE reads. Of about 800,000 distinct CDR3 sequences listed, about 46% are singletons. Sequenced input: blood. The receptors were gathered from a man older than 75 in good health.

The V and J genes are TRBV28 and TRBJ1-1; unclear D gene. Germline lookup yields CDR1 MDHEN and CDR2 SYDVKM. Trimming left V 4 bases short and J 6 bases short, with 15 bases between. The length of the CDR3 is 14 residues. The CDR3 loop reads CASSSSATIPEAFF. DNA of the CDR3: TGTGCCAGCAGTTCCTCAGCCACAATCCCTGAAGCTTTCTTT.

V and J are TRBV20-1 and TRBJ2-7; 8 nucleotides agree with TRBD1. The CDR3 consists of 12 residues. CDR1 is DFQATT and CDR2 is SNEGSKA in the germline V gene (reference sequence). This CDR3 reads CRGGQAAYEQYF. The CDR3 bases are TGCAGGGGGGGACAGGCGGCCTACGAGCAGTACTTC.

This clonotype was counted many times. The chain joins TRBV12-3 or TRBV12-4 to TRBJ2-5; TRBD1 matches at 7 bases. V lost 5 bases, J lost 5 bases, and 11 bases stayed unmatched. CDR3 length: 15 residues. The CDR3 loop reads CASSRGQGVQETQYF. The CDR3 DNA is TGTGCCAGCAGTCGGGGTCAGGGGGTTCAGGAGACCCAGTACTTC.

The chain couples TRBV5-5 to TRBJ2-5; TRBD2 might be the D (5 bases). The CDR3 length is 14 residues. CDR1 and CDR2 (germline): SGHKS, YYEKEE (reference sequence). The V end was cut by 0 bases, the J end by 2 bases, with 8 bases between. The CDR3 DNA sequence: TGTGCCAGCAGCTTGGTACGGAGGCAAGAGACCCAGTACTTC. This codes for CASSLVRRQETQYF. Full variable domain (outside the CDR3, taken from reference TRBV5-5 and TRBJ2-5): DAGVTQSPTHLIKTRGQQVTLRCSPISGHKSVSWYQQVLGQGPQFIFQYYEKEERGRGNFPDRFSARQFPNYSSELNVNALLLGDSALYLCASSLVRRQETQYFGPGTRLLVL.

V usage is TRBV28 and J usage is TRBJ2-7; D may be TRBD1 (6 bases). Germline values: CDR1 MDHEN, CDR2 SYDVKM. The V end was cut by 6 bases, the J end by 0 bases, with 12 bases between. The CDR3 consists of 14 residues. The CDR3 loop is CASRRDNPSYEQYF. The DNA for the CDR3 is TGTGCCAGCAGACGGGACAACCCCTCCTACGAGCAGTACTTC. The entire variable domain, with the rest obtained from reference TRBV28 and TRBJ2-7, is as follows: DVKVTQSSRYLVKRTGEKVFLECVQDMDHENMFWYRQDPGLGLRLIYFSYDVKMKEKGDIPEGYSVSREKKERFSLILESASTNQTSMYLCASRRDNPSYEQYFGPGTRLTVT.

This chain links TRBV29-1 with TRBJ2-4; D gene ambiguous. The DNA end favors TRBJ2-5, so the J call may be wrong. Germline CDR1 SQVTM, CDR2 ANQGSEA. The CDR3 consists of 13 residues. In DNA, the CDR3 is TGCAGCGTTGTAGGGATTGGACAAGAGACCCAGTACTTC. Translating it yields CSVVGIGQETQYF.

This clonotype was observed a few times. V is TRBV7-2 and J is TRBJ1-6, with TRBD1 matching 7 bases. Trimming took 3 bases from V and 8 from J; bases not matched to a gene: 4. CDR1 and CDR2 (germline): SGHTA, FQGNSA. The length of the CDR3 is 14 residues. The chain's CDR3 is CASSFVQGDSPLHF. In DNA form, the CDR3 reads TGTGCCAGCAGCTTTGTCCAGGGGGATTCACCCCTCCACTTT. Combining the CDR3 with reference TRBV7-2 and TRBJ1-6 gives the whole variable domain GAGVSQSPSNKVTEKGKDVELRCDPISGHTALYWYRQSLGQGLEFLIYFQGNSAPDKSGLPSDRFSAERTGGSVSTLTIQRTQQEDSAVYLCASSFVQGDSPLHFGNGTRLTVT.

This clonotype was counted many times. This chain links TRBV28 with TRBJ2-3, with no clear D. The CDR3 covers 14 residues. Trimming shortened V by 6 bases and J by 2 bases, and 12 bases separated the two germline ends. Germline-derived CDR1 and CDR2 are MDHEN and SYDVKM. The CDR3 region is CASSPLSPTDTQYF. In DNA, the CDR3 is TGTGCCAGCAGCCCCTTATCTCCCACAGATACGCAGTATTTT.

The gene calls are TRBV5-4 and TRBJ2-5, with D possibly TRBD1 on 5 matching bases. Trimming took 4 bases from V and 5 from J, leaving 15 bases between them. The CDR3 totals 14 residues. Germline CDR1 SGHNT, CDR2 YYREEE (reference sequence). DNA for the CDR3: TGTGCCAGCAGCCCCCGCGAAGGGGTCGAGACCCAGTACTTC. Amino acid sequence: CASSPREGVETQYF.

This chain joins TRBV20-1 and TRBJ2-1; D is perhaps TRBD1 or TRBD2 (5 bases each). CDR1 DFQATT and CDR2 SNEGSKA come from the germline V gene (reference sequence). The CDR3 length is 14 residues. V was cut by 5 bases and J by 7 bases, with 18 bases left in between. CDR3 bases: TGCAGTGCTCTGGGACCTGCGTCAAGTAATGAGCAGTTCTTC. It translates to CSALGPASSNEQFF.

The chain couples TRBV4-3 to TRBJ2-5; D may be TRBD1 or TRBD2 (5 bases each). The J call is uncertain, as TRBJ2-7 better fits the DNA end. The CDR3 is 15 residues long. Germline V gene sequence: CDR1 LGHNA, CDR2 YSLEER. As DNA, the CDR3 is TGCGCCAGCAGCCAAGAATGGGGGTCCCTCTACGAGCAGTACTTC. Translation: CASSQEWGSLYEQYF.

The DNA for the CDR3 is TGCAGTGCTAGGTCGGAGGATAAATATGGCTACACCTTC. It encodes CSARSEDKYGYTF. The J gene is TRBJ1-2, the V gene TRBV20-1; D is uncertain. Germline V gene lookup returns CDR1 DFQATT and CDR2 SNEGSKA (reference sequence). This CDR3 comprises 13 residues. The V gene lost 3 bases and the J gene lost 5 bases, with 13 bases spanning the gap.

This clonotype was seen a few times. V and J are TRBV7-9 and TRBJ1-2; the D gene is possibly TRBD1 (5 bases). Germline CDR1 and CDR2: SEHNR and FQNEAQ (reference sequence). Trimming removed 5 bases at V and 0 bases at J, with 7 bases between. The CDR3 is made up of 13 amino acids. The CDR3 sequence: CASSQGSNYGYTF. CDR3 nucleotide sequence: TGTGCCAGCAGCCAGGGATCTAACTATGGCTACACCTTC.

The chain links TRBV7-2 to TRBJ2-7; D perhaps matches TRBD1 (6 bases). V was shortened by 2 bases and J by 6 bases, with 14 bases between the two germline ends. This CDR3 is built from 14 residues. CDR1 is SGHTA, CDR2 FQGNSA, per germline. CDR3 in DNA: TGTGCCAGCAGCTTAAACAGGGCGGTAAGCGAGCAGTACTTC. Amino acid sequence: CASSLNRAVSEQYF.

This clonotype was recorded a few times. The V gene is TRBV6-1, the J gene TRBJ2-6; the match to TRBD1 covers 10 bases. V lost 3 bases to trimming and J lost 9 bases; unmatched junction nucleotides: 17. CDR1 is MNHNS and CDR2 is SASEGT in the germline V gene. The CDR3 is 19 residues long. In DNA, the CDR3 is TGTGCCAGCAGTGACCGGGACAGGGGCCTCGGACCTCACCACAACGTCCTGACTTTC. It specifies CASSDRDRGLGPHHNVLTF.

This clonotype was seen more than once but under ten times. The chain joins TRBV20-1 to TRBJ1-4, with a tentative D call TRBD1 (5 bases). The CDR3 covers 16 residues. The germline gives CDR1 DFQATT, CDR2 SNEGSKA (reference sequence). Trimming stripped 0 bases from V and 4 bases from J, with 15 bases between. The DNA for the CDR3 is TGCAGTGCTAGAGACCTACCGGGACCGAGTAATGAAAAACTGTTTTTT. Amino acids: CSARDLPGPSNEKLFF.

The chain carries TRBV6-1 and TRBJ2-6; 10 bases fit TRBD1. CDR3 length: 17 amino acids. The germline gives CDR1 MNHNS, CDR2 SASEGT. V lost 6 bases to trimming and J lost 0 bases; unmatched junction nucleotides: 5. The CDR3 nucleotides read TGTGCCAGCAGAGGGACAGGGGTAGCCTCTGGGGCCAACGTCCTGACTTTC. Protein product: CASRGTGVASGANVLTF.

This clonotype was counted only a few times. The chain combines TRBV3-1 with TRBJ2-5; TRBD2 agrees at 7 bases. Germline CDR1 LGHDT, CDR2 YNNKEL (reference sequence). The CDR3 runs 16 residues. J was trimmed by 6 bases and V by 0 bases; bases with no gene match: 10. Here the CDR3 reads CASSQDQAGGRKTQYF. Written as DNA, the CDR3 is TGTGCCAGCAGCCAAGATCAAGCCGGCGGGAGAAAGACCCAGTACTTC.

The sample holds a few counts of this clonotype. The chain is built from TRBV7-3 and TRBJ2-1; the D is unclear. Germline V gene lookup returns CDR1 SGHTA and CDR2 FQGTGA. V was pared by 6 bases and J by 12 bases, with 18 bases between. The length of the CDR3 is 13 residues. The CDR3 here is CASSMTTSTRQFF. The CDR3 DNA follows: TGTGCCAGCAGTATGACGACCTCCACCAGGCAGTTCTTC. The full variable domain, with the rest looked up from reference TRBV7-3 and TRBJ2-1, is GAGVSQTPSNKVTEKGKYVELRCDPISGHTALYWYRQSLGQGPEFLIYFQGTGAADDSGLPNDRFFAVRPEGSVSTLKIQRTERGDSAVYLCASSMTTSTRQFFGPGTRLTVL.

The chain combines TRBV5-1 with TRBJ2-5; tentatively, D is TRBD1 (6 bases). The CDR3 length is 15 residues. V lost 6 bases and J lost 5, with 20 bases in between. CDR1 is SGHRS, CDR2 YFSETQ, per germline. Here the CDR3 DNA reads TGCGCCAGCACGCCACGAAACAGGGCGGGCGAGACCCAGTACTTC. It specifies CASTPRNRAGETQYF.

This clonotype showed up just a few times. The chain couples TRBV14 to TRBJ2-3; 9 bases map to TRBD2. Germline lookup yields CDR1 SGHDN and CDR2 FVKESK. Trimming at V came to 1 base and at J to 2 bases, leaving 4 bases not matched to a gene. The CDR3 has 16 amino acids. As DNA, the CDR3 is TGTGCCAGCAGCCAAGTTAGCGGGGGAACCACAGATACGCAGTATTTT. Its protein is CASSQVSGGTTDTQYF.

A note on this clonotype: A read error is possible here, since a much larger clone lies one base away. The CDR3 nucleotides read TGTGCCAGCAGCCAAGGACTAGCGGTCTCCTGCGAGCAGTACTTC. This gives the protein CASSQGLAVSCEQYF. The chain recombines TRBV3-1 with TRBJ2-4; TRBD2 agrees at 9 bases. The J call may not be correct, given that the DNA end is closer to TRBJ2-7. Germline lookup yields CDR1 LGHDT and CDR2 YNNKEL (reference sequence). CDR3 length: 15 amino acids.

V usage is TRBV5-6 and J usage is TRBJ1-1; possible D gene TRBD1, 5 bases. The CDR3 covers 17 residues. The germline CDR1 and CDR2 sequences are SGHDT and YYEEEE. The V and J ends lost 0 bases and 0 bases respectively, with 15 bases between them. CDR3: CASSLEAGTLMNTEAFF. In nucleotides, the CDR3 is TGTGCCAGCAGCTTGGAGGCAGGGACCCTCATGAACACTGAAGCTTTCTTT. Full variable domain (remainder filled in from reference TRBV5-6 and TRBJ1-1): DAGVTQSPTHLIKTRGQQVTLRCSPKSGHDTVSWYQQALGQGPQFIFQYYEEEERQRGNFPDRFSGHQFPNYSSELNVNALLLGDSALYLCASSLEAGTLMNTEAFFGQGTRLTVV.

The chain recombines TRBV5-1 with TRBJ2-7, with TRBD2 matching over 7 bases. V was pared by 0 bases and J by 0 bases, with 9 bases of the junction left unmatched. The germline gives CDR1 SGHRS, CDR2 YFSETQ. This CDR3 spans 17 amino acids. This CDR3 is CASSLVGLADSSYEQYF. In nucleotides, the CDR3 is TGCGCCAGCAGCTTGGTGGGGCTAGCGGATAGCTCCTACGAGCAGTACTTC. Combining the CDR3 with reference TRBV5-1 and TRBJ2-7 gives the whole variable domain KAGVTQTPRYLIKTRGQQVTLSCSPISGHRSVSWYQQTPGQGLQFLFEYFSETQRNKGNFPGRFSGRQFSNSRSEMNVSTLELGDSALYLCASSLVGLADSSYEQYFGPGTRLTVT.

This clonotype was detected only a few times. The chain recombines TRBV24-1 with TRBJ2-1; the match to TRBD1 covers 7 bases. This CDR3 is 18 amino acids long. The V gene's germline CDR1 is KGHDR and CDR2 SFDVKD. The V segment lost 4 bases and the J segment 0 bases; nucleotides outside the gene matches: 11. DNA of the CDR3: TGTGCCACCAGTGACGCAAGACAGGGCTCATCCTCCTACAATGAGCAGTTCTTC. Protein product: CATSDARQGSSSYNEQFF.

This clonotype occurred a few times. The gene calls are TRBV29-1 and TRBJ2-2, with no clear D. Trimming stripped 3 bases from V and 4 bases from J, with 6 bases between. There are 12 residues in the CDR3. The germline gives CDR1 SQVTM, CDR2 ANQGSEA. The CDR3 nucleotides read TGCAGCGTTGACTGGGCCACCGGGGAGCTGTTTTTT. Translation gives CSVDWATGELFF.

This clonotype was found a few times. The chain links TRBV18 to TRBJ2-1, with D hard to call. The CDR3 has 11 residues. The ends were cut back, 3 bases at V and 8 bases at J, with 5 bases in the middle. Germline V gene sequence: CDR1 KGHSH, CDR2 LQKENI. The CDR3 DNA follows: TGTGCCAGCTCACCGGTCCATGAGCAGTTCTTC. Its protein is CASSPVHEQFF. The complete variable domain, with remaining parts taken from reference TRBV18 and TRBJ2-1, reads NAGVMQNPRHLVRRRGQEARLRCSPMKGHSHVYWYRQLPEEGLKFMVYLQKENIIDESGMPKERFSAEFPKEGPSILRIQQVVRGDSAAYFCASSPVHEQFFGPGTRLTVL.

In its sample, this clonotype was seen a few times. V is TRBV30 and J is TRBJ2-7; no definite D call. Germline V CDR1 and CDR2: GTSNPN, SVGIG (reference sequence). CDR3 length: 11 residues. V was pared by 1 base and J by 5 bases, with 6 bases between. The CDR3 region is CAWSGLNEQYF. Here the CDR3 DNA reads TGTGCCTGGAGTGGTCTCAACGAGCAGTACTTC.

This clonotype was counted a few times. The chain joins TRBV12-3 or TRBV12-4 to TRBJ2-3; maybe TRBD1 (6 bases). Trimming stripped 3 bases from V and 5 bases from J, with 18 bases between. The CDR3 covers 16 residues. CDR3 protein: CASSLGRGNTRDTQYF. CDR3 DNA: TGTGCCAGCAGTTTGGGCAGGGGCAATACGAGAGATACGCAGTATTTT.

In this sample, this clonotype turned up many times. V is TRBV5-1 and J is TRBJ2-1, with TRBD2 identical over 13 bases. The CDR3 contains 15 residues. The V gene's germline CDR1 is SGHRS and CDR2 YFSETQ. V lost 2 bases, J lost 5 bases, and 1 base stayed unmatched. The CDR3 loop reads CASSLGLAGDNEQFF. The DNA for the CDR3 is TGCGCCAGCAGCTTAGGACTAGCGGGGGACAATGAGCAGTTCTTC.

The chain links TRBV9 to TRBJ2-7; 7 bases are shared with TRBD2. CDR1 SGDLS and CDR2 YYNGEE come from the germline V gene. This CDR3 has 14 residues. V trimming: 3 bases; J trimming: 0 bases; junction bases outside the gene matches: 3. Here the CDR3 reads CASSESSGSYEQYF. The CDR3 nucleotides read TGTGCCAGCAGCGAATCTAGCGGCTCCTACGAGCAGTACTTC.

V and J are TRBV11-1 and TRBJ2-3; 7 nucleotides align to TRBD1. The CDR3 sequence is 15 residues long. V was clipped by 5 bases and J by 5 bases; unmatched bases: 10. Germline CDR1 reads SGHAT; CDR2 reads FQDESV (reference sequence). The CDR3 bases are TGTGCCAGCAGCAACGGGGCAGGGACAGTAGATACGCAGTATTTT. This translates into CASSNGAGTVDTQYF.